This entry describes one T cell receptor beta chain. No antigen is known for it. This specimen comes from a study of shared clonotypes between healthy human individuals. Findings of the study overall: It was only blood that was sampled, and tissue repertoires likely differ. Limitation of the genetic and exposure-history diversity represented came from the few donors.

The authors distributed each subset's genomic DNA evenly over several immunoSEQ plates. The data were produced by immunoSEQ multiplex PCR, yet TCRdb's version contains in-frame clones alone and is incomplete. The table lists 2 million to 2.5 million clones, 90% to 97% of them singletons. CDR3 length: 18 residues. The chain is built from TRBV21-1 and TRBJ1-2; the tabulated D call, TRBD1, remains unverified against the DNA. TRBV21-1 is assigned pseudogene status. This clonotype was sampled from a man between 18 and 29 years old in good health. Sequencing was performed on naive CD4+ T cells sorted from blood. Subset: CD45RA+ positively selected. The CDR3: CASSLKAPLDRPNYGYTF. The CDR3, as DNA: TGTGCCAGCAGCTTAAAAGCTCCCCTGGACAGGCCGAACTATGGCTACACCTTC.